This T cell receptor (beta chain) derives from a study of cytomegalovirus exposure and HLA in healthy donors. Study summary: Of all 370 or so donors who were genotyped, about 84% belonged to the Caucasian-associated ancestry cluster. Study outcomes and limitations: Later analysis identified around 15,000 TCR beta sequences associated with HLA alleles, using a false discovery rate threshold of 0.05.

CDR1 MDHEN and CDR2 SYDVKM come from the germline V gene. V lost 3 bases, J lost 9 bases, and 14 bases lay in between. This CDR3 comprises 13 residues. 60 Vbeta and 13 Jbeta primers were used in PCR. The repertoire was sequenced with immunoSEQ multiplex PCR; TCRdb's copy has only in-frame clones and lacks some. The data hold 140,000 to 150,000 clones, with approximately 86% observed a single time. Worth noting for this clone: Its matching antigen is unknown.

This chain joins TRBV28 and TRBJ2-5, with a weak D call TRBD1 (5 bases). This TCR came from a woman aged 40-49 years in good health and CMV-seronegative. Material: PBMCs. CDR3 in amino acids: CASSFVLQVAQYF. The CDR3, as DNA: TGTGCCAGCAGTTTTGTCCTACAGGTCGCCCAGTACTTC.